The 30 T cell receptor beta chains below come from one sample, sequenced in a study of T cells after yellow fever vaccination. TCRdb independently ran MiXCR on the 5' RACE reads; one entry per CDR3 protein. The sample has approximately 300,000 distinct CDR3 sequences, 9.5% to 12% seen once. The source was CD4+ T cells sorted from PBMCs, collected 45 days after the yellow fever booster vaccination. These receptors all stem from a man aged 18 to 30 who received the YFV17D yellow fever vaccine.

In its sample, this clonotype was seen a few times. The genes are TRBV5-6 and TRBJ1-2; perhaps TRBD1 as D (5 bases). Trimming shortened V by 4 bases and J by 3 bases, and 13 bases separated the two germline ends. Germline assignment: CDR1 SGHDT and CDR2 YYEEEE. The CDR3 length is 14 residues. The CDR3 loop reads CASSHSGADYGYTF. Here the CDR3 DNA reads TGTGCCAGCAGCCATAGCGGGGCAGACTATGGCTACACCTTC.

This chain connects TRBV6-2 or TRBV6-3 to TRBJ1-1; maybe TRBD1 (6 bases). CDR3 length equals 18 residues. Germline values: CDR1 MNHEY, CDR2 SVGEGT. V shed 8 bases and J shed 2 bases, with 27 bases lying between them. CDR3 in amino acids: CASVKQGLTSTLNTEAFF. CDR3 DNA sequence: TGTGCCAGCGTAAAACAGGGCCTCACTTCCACCCTTAACACTGAAGCTTTCTTT.

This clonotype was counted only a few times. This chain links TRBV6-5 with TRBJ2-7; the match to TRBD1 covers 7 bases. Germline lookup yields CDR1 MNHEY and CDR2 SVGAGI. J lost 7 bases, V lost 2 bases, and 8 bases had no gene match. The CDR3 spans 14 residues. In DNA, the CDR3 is TGTGCCAGCAGTTACAGCCGACAGGGTAGGGAGCAGTACTTC. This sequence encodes CASSYSRQGREQYF.

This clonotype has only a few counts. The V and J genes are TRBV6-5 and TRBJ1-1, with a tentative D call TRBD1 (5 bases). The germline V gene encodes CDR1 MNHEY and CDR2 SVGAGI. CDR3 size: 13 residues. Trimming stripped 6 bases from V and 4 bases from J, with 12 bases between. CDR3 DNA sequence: TGTGCCAGCAGCACCCAGAGGGGCACTGAAGCTTTCTTT. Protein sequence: CASSTQRGTEAFF.

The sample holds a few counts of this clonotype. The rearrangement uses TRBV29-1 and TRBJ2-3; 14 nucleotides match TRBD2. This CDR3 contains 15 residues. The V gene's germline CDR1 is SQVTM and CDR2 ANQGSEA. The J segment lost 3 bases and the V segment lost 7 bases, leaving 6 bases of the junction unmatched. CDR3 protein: CSGQTSGGETDTQYF. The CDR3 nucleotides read TGCAGCGGCCAGACTAGCGGGGGGGAAACAGATACGCAGTATTTT.

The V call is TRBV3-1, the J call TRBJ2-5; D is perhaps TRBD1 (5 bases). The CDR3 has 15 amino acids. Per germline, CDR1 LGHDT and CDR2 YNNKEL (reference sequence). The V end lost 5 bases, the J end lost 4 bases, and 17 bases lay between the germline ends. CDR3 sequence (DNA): TGTGCCAGCAGCACCCCCTGGGGCCAACGAGAGACCCAGTACTTC. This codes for CASSTPWGQRETQYF.

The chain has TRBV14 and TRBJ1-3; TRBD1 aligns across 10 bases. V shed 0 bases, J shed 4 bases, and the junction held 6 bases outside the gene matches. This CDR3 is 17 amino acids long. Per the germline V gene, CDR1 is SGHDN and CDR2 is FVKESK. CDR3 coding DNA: TGTGCCAGCAGCCAAGATAACGGGACAGGGGCAGGAAACACCATATATTTT. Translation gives CASSQDNGTGAGNTIYF.

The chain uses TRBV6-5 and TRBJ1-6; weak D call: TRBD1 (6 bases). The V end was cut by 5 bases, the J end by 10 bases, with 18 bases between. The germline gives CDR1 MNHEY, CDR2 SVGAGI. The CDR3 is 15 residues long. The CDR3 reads CASSPIGGFRSPLHF. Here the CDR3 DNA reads TGTGCCAGCAGTCCCATAGGGGGTTTTAGGTCACCCCTCCACTTT.

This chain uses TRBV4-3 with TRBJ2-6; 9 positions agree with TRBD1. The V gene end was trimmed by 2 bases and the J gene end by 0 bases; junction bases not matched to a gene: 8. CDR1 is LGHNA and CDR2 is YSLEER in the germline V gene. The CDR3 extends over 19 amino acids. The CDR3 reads CASSQYRTGAFSGANVLTF. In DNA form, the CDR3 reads TGCGCCAGCAGCCAATACAGGACAGGGGCCTTCTCTGGGGCCAACGTCCTGACTTTC.

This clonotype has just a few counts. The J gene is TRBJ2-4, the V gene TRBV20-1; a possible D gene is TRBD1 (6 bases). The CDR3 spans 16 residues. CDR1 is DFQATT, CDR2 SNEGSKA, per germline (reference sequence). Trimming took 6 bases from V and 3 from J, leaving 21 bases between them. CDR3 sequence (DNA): TGCAGTGCCTCCGAAGGGACATCTGTTGGCAAAAACATTCAGTACTTC. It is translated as CSASEGTSVGKNIQYF.

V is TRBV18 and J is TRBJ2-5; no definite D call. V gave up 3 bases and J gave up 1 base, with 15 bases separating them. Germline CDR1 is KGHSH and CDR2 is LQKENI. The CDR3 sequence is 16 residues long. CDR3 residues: CASSPVVGQLQETQYF. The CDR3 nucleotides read TGTGCCAGCTCACCGGTGGTCGGGCAGCTCCAAGAGACCCAGTACTTC.

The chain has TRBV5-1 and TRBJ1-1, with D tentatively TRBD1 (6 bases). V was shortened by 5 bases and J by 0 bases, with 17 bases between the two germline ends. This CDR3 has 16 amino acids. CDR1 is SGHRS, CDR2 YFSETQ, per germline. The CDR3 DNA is TGCGCCAGCAGGCGGCAGGGGACTCAATTGAACACTGAAGCTTTCTTT. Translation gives CASRRQGTQLNTEAFF.

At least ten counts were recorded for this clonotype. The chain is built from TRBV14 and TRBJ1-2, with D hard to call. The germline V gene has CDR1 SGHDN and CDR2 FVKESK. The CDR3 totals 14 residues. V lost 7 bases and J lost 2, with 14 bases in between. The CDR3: CASTPAAGNYGYTF. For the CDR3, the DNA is TGTGCCAGCACCCCGGCGGCAGGAAACTATGGCTACACCTTC.

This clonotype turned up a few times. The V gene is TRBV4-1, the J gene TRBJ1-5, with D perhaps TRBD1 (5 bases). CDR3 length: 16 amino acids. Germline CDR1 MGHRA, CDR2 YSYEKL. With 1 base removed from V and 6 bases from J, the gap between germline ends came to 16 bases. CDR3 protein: CASSQVGGRGPQPQHF. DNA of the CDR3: TGCGCCAGCAGCCAAGTCGGGGGAAGGGGACCTCAGCCCCAGCATTTT.

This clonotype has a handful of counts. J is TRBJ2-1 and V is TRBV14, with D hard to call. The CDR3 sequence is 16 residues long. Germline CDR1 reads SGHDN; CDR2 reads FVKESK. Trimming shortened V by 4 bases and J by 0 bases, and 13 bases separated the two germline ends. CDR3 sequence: CASSREWASSYNEQFF. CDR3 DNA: TGTGCCAGCAGCCGCGAATGGGCCAGCTCCTACAATGAGCAGTTCTTC.

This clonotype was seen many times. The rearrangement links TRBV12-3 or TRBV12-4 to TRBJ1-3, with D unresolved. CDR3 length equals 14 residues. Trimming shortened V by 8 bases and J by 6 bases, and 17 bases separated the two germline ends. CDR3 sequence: CASSETWTENTIYF. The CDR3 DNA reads TGTGCCAGCTCGGAGACCTGGACGGAAAACACCATATATTTT.

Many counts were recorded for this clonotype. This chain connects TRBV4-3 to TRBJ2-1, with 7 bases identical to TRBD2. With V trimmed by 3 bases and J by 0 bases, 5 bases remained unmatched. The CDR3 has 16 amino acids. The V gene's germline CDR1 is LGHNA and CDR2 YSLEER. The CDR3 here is CASSQLGGSSYNEQFF. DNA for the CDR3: TGCGCCAGCAGCCAGCTCGGGGGGTCCTCCTACAATGAGCAGTTCTTC.

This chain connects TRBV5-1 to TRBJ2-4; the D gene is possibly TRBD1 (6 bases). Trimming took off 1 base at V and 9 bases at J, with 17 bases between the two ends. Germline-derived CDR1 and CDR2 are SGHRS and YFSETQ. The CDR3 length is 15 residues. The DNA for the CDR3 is TGCGCCAGCAGCTTGACTTCGGACCAAGGGGGCATTCAGTACTTC. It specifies CASSLTSDQGGIQYF.

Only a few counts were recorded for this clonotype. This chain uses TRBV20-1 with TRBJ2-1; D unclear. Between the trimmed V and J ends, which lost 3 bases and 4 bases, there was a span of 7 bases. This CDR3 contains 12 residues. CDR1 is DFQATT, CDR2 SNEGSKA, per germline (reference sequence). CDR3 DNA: TGCAGTGCTAGTGCGACTTACAATGAGCAGTTCTTC. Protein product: CSASATYNEQFF.

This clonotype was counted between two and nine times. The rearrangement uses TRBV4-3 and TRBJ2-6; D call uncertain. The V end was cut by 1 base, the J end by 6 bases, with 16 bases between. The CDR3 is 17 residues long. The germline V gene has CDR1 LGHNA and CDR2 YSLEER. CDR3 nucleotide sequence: TGCGCCAGCAGCCAAGCGTCCGGACGGCTCGAGGCCAACGTCCTGACTTTC. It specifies CASSQASGRLEANVLTF.

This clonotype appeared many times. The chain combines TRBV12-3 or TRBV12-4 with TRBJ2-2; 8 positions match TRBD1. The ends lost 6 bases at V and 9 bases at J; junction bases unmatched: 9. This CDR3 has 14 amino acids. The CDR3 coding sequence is TGTGCCAGCAGACTCGGACAGGGAAGGCGGGAGCTGTTTTTT. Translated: CASRLGQGRRELFF.

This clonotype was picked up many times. The chain's CDR3 is CASSLGVQETQYF. The CDR3 DNA is TGCGCCAGCTCCCTCGGGGTCCAAGAGACCCAGTACTTC. J is TRBJ2-5 and V is TRBV5-1; D might be TRBD2 (5 bases). This CDR3 has 13 amino acids. Germline lookup yields CDR1 SGHRS and CDR2 YFSETQ. V lost 7 bases and J lost 1, with 11 bases in between. The full variable domain, rest sourced from reference TRBV5-1 and TRBJ2-5, is KAGVTQTPRYLIKTRGQQVTLSCSPISGHRSVSWYQQTPGQGLQFLFEYFSETQRNKGNFPGRFSGRQFSNSRSEMNVSTLELGDSALYLCASSLGVQETQYFGPGTRLLVL.

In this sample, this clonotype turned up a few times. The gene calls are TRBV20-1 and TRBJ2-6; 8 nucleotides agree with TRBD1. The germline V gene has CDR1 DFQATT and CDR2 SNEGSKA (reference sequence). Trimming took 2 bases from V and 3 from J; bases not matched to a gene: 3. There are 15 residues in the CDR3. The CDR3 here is CSARTGGDGANVLTF. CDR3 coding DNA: TGCAGTGCTAGAACAGGGGGAGATGGGGCCAACGTCCTGACTTTC.

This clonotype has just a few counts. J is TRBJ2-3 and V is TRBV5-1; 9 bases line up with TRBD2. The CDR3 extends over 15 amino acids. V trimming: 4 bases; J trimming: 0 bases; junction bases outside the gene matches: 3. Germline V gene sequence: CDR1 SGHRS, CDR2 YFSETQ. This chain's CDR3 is CASSQAGGSTDTQYF. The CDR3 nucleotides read TGCGCCAGCAGCCAAGCGGGGGGCAGCACAGATACGCAGTATTTT.

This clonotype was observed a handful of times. The CDR3 protein is CASSSGGQRSGNTIYF. The CDR3 region has the DNA TGTGCCAGCAGTTCAGGGGGACAGAGGTCTGGAAACACCATATATTTT. The chain has TRBV6-6 and TRBJ1-3; 7 nucleotides align to TRBD1. The CDR3 covers 16 residues. V trimming: 4 bases; J trimming: 1 base; junction bases outside the gene matches: 7. CDR1 MNHNY and CDR2 SVGAGI come from the germline V gene (reference sequence).

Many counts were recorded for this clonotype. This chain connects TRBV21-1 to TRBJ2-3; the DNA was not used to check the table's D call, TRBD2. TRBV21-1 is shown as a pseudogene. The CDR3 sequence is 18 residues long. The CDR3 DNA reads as TGTGCCAGCAGCAAAGAGTCGATTAGCGGGGGGAACACAGATACGCAGTATTTT. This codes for CASSKESISGGNTDTQYF.

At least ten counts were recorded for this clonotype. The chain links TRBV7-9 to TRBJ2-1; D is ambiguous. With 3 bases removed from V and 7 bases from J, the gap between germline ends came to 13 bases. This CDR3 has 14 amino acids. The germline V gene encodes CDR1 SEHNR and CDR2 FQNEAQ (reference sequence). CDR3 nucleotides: TGTGCCAGCAGCTTTTGGGCAGTTCGAAATGAGCAGTTCTTC. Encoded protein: CASSFWAVRNEQFF. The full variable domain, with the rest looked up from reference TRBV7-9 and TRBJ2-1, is DTGVSQNPRHKITKRGQNVTFRCDPISEHNRLYWYRQTLGQGPEFLTYFQNEAQLEKSRLLSDRFSAERPKGSFSTLEIQRTEQGDSAMYLCASSFWAVRNEQFFGPGTRLTVL.

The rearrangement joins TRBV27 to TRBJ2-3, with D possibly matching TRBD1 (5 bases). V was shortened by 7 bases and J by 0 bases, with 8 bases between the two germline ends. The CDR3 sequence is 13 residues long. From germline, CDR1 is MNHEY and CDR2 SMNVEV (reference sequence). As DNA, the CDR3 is TGTGCCAGCAAGAGACAGAGCACAGATACGCAGTATTTT. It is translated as CASKRQSTDTQYF.

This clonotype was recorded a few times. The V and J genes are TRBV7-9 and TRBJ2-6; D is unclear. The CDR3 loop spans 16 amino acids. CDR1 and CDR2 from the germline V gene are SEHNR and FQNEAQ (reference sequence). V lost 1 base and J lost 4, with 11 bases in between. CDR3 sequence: CASSLGLAYGANVLTF. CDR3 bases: TGTGCCAGCAGCTTAGGCTTGGCATACGGGGCCAACGTCCTGACTTTC.

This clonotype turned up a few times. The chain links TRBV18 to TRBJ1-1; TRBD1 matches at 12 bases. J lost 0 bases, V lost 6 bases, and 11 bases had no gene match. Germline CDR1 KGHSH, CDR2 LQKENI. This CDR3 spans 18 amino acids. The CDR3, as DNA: TGTGCCAGCTCGCGCAGCCCGGGACAGGGGGCTCTGAACACTGAAGCTTTCTTT. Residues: CASSRSPGQGALNTEAFF.